This T cell receptor (beta chain) comes out of a study of regulatory T cells in long-lasting Graves disease. Per germline, CDR1 SGHVS and CDR2 FQNEAQ. The CDR3 consists of 15 residues. V gave up 4 bases and J gave up 5 bases; unmatched junction bases: 8. iRepertoire HTBI primers and Arm-PCR of CDR3 regions built TCR beta libraries. TCRdb analysed the multiplex PCR reads with MiXCR anew, one entry per CDR3 protein. The table includes some 430,000 distinct CDR3 sequences, roughly a fifth detected once. Time point described: persistent/refractory GD, antithyroid drugs over 5 years with positive TRAb. PBMC-derived RNA was used for the TCR library. This clonotype rates as medium-sized.

The V and J genes are TRBV7-8 and TRBJ2-5; 9 nucleotides line up with TRBD2. This clonotype was sampled from a female donor with Graves disease. The sample consisted of peripheral blood mononuclear cells (PBMCs), taken when the disease was refractory, from a patient treated with antithyroid drugs. The CDR3: CASSSYSGGGETQYF. Here the CDR3 DNA reads TGTGCCAGCAGCTCGTATAGCGGGGGCGGGGAGACCCAGTACTTC. Together with reference TRBV7-8 and TRBJ2-5, the CDR3 gives the full variable domain: GAGVSQSPRYKVAKRGQDVALRCDPISGHVSLFWYQQALGQGPEFLTYFQNEAQLDKSGLPSDRFFAERPEGSVSTLKIQRTQQEDSAVYLCASSSYSGGGETQYFGPGTRLLVL.